This T cell receptor (beta chain) is from a study of blood T cell repertoires in COVID-19. Germline V gives CDR1 LGHNT, CDR2 FRNRAP. The CDR3 covers 16 residues. Germline trimming cut 2 bases from V and 8 bases from J; bases unmatched to any gene: 11. Clones were read by immunoSEQ multiplex PCR, and TCRdb kept only the in-frame ones, dropping some. The table has around 28,000 clones, roughly 89% seen once. V is TRBV12-5 and J is TRBJ2-1; 8 bases line up with TRBD2. The specimen sequenced was peripheral blood. This sequence was found in a human donor in a cohort sampled during active COVID-19. Here the CDR3 reads CASGLFPGLEVHEQFF. The CDR3 bases are TGTGCTAGTGGTTTGTTCCCGGGACTAGAGGTACATGAGCAGTTCTTC.